This TCR beta chain was sequenced for a study of blood T cell repertoires in COVID-19. Study-wide background: The United States, Italy and Spain supplied acute and convalescent COVID-19 samples.

Original data processing: How many nucleated cells were present was estimated from reference gene primer amplification. The method was immunoSEQ multiplex PCR; TCRdb's version includes in-frame clones alone and lacks a portion of them. D and trimming come from the DNA, and the V and J calls and clone size come from that table. The data show around 270,000 clones, with approximately 85% seen just once and about 4.3% held by the top ten. Participants were aged about 18 to 100 years from 20 to 30 US areas. Cohort 3 donors counted as recovered after two negative PCRs, clearance, or resolved symptoms. V lost 6 bases, J lost 0 bases, and 25 bases lay in between. The CDR3 is made up of 20 amino acids. CDR1 is SGHKS and CDR2 is YYEKEE in the germline V gene (reference sequence).

The V call is TRBV5-5, the J call TRBJ2-6, with a tentative D call TRBD2 (6 bases). The source material was PBMCs or T cells enriched from blood (not recorded which). This receptor was identified in a woman in her 30s who had recovered from COVID-19. CDR3 coding DNA: TGTGCCAGCAAACTTGGGCCATACGGGGGAGTCTTCTCTGGGGCCAACGTCCTGACTTTC. The encoded protein is CASKLGPYGGVFSGANVLTF.